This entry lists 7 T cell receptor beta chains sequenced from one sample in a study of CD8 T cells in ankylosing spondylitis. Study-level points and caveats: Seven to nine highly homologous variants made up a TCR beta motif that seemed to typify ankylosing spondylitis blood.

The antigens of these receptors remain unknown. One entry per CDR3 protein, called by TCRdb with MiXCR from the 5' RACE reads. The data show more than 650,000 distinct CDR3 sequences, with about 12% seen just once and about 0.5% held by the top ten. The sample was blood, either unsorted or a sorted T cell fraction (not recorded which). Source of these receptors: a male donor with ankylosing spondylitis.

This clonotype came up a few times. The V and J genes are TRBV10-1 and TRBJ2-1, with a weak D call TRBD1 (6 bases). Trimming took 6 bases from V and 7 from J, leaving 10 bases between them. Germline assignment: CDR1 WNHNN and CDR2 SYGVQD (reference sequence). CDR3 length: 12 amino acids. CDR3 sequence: CASRQGLNEQFF. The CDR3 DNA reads TGCGCCAGCAGACAGGGTCTGAATGAGCAGTTCTTC.

CDR3 loop: CSVRPKSRGNTEAFF. CDR3 bases: TGCAGTGTCCGACCCAAGAGCAGGGGGAACACTGAAGCTTTCTTT. J is TRBJ1-1 and V is TRBV20-1; a weak D match, TRBD1 (6 bases). The length of the CDR3 is 15 residues. V gave up 7 bases and J gave up 1 base, with 19 bases separating them. The germline V gene encodes CDR1 DFQATT and CDR2 SNEGSKA (reference sequence).

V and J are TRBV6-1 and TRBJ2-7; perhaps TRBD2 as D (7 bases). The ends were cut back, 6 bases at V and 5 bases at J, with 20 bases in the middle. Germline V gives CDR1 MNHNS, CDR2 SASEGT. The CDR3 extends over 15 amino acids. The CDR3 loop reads CASRDPGGRPNEQYF. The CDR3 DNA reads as TGTGCCAGCAGGGACCCGGGGGGCAGACCTAACGAGCAGTACTTC.

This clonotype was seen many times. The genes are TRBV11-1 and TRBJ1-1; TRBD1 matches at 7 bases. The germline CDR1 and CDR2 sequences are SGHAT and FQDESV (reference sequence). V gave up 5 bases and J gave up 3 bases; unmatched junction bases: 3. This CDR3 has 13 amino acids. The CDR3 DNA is TGTGCCAGCAGCATGGACAGGCACACTGAAGCTTTCTTT. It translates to CASSMDRHTEAFF.

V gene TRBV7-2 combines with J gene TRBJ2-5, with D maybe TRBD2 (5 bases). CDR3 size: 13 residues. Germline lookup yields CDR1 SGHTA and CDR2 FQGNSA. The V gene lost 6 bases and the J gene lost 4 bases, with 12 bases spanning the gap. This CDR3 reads CASRLASGETQYF. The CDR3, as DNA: TGTGCCAGCAGGCTAGCAAGTGGAGAGACCCAGTACTTC.

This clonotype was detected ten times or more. The CDR3 loop is CAISERRTGTDTQYF. The CDR3 DNA reads as TGTGCCATCAGTGAGAGGAGGACGGGGACAGATACGCAGTATTTT. The chain joins TRBV10-3 to TRBJ2-3, with a tentative D call TRBD2 (5 bases). Trimming shortened V by 2 bases and J by 3 bases, and 12 bases separated the two germline ends. The germline V gene encodes CDR1 ENHRY and CDR2 SYGVKD. This CDR3 has 15 residues.

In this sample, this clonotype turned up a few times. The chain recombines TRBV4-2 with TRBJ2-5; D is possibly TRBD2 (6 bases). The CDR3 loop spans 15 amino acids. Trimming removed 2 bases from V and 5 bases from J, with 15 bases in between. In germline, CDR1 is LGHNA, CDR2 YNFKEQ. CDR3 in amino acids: CASSQILASGETQYF. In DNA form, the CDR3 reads TGTGCCAGCAGCCAAATACTAGCTTCTGGGGAGACCCAGTACTTC.